This T cell receptor (beta chain) was recorded in a study of T cell repertoires in cytomegalovirus infection. For the study at large: Recently identified HLA-C-restricted CMV epitopes were among the peptides used.

TCRdb ran MiXCR on the reads and lists one entry per CDR3 protein. The table lists more than 55,000 distinct CDR3 sequences, 20% to 25% of them singletons. The germline CDR1 and CDR2 sequences are MGHRA and YSYEKL. V was pared by 4 bases and J by 0 bases, with 10 bases of the junction left unmatched. CDR3 length equals 17 residues. This clonotype was counted a few times. Its antigen is currently unknown. Whole-study results and caveats: It was HLA-C-restricted CMV-specific TCR beta clonotypes that dominated the response ex vivo.

This chain uses TRBV4-1 with TRBJ1-1; TRBD1 agrees at 8 bases. Material: CD8+ T cells from cultured PBMCs, obtained from culture after CMV antigen stimulation. This sequence was found in a human donor in good health (CMV status not recorded). Some clones in this sample may be carry-over from other donors' samples. CDR3 DNA: TGCGCCAGCAGCCCTGGAGGGACAGGCCGCTTGAACACTGAAGCTTTCTTT. It yields the protein CASSPGGTGRLNTEAFF.